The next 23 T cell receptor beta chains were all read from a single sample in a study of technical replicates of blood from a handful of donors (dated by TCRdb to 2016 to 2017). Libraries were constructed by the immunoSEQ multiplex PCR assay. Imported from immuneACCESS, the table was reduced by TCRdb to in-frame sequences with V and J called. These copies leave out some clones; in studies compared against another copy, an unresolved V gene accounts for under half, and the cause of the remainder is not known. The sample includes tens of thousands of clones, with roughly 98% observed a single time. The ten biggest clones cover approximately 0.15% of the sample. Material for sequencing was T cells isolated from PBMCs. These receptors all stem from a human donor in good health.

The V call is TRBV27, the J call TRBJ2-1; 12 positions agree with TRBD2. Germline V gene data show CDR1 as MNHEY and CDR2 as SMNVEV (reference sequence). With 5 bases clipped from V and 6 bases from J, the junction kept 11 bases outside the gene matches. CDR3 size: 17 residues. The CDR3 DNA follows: TGTGCCAGCAGTGAATCTGTGACTAGCGGGGGATTCAATGAGCAGTTCTTC. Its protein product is CASSESVTSGGFNEQFF.

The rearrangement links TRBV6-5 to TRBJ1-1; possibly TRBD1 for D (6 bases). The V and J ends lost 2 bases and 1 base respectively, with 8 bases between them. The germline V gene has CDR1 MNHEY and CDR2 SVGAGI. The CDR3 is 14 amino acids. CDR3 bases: TGTGCCAGCAGTTACCGGACAGAGAACACTGAAGCTTTCTTT. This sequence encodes CASSYRTENTEAFF.

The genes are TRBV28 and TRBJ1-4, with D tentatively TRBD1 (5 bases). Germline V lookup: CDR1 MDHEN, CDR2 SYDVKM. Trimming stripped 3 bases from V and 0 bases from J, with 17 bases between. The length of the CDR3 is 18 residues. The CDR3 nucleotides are TGTGCCAGCAGTTTCGATCCGACAGATTTCGCAACTAATGAAAAACTGTTTTTT. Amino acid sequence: CASSFDPTDFATNEKLFF.

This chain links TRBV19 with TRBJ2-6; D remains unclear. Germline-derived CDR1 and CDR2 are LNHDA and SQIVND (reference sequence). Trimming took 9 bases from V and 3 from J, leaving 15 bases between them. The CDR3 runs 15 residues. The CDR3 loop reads CASQNVVFGANVLTF. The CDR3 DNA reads TGTGCCAGCCAGAATGTCGTTTTTGGGGCCAACGTCCTGACTTTC.

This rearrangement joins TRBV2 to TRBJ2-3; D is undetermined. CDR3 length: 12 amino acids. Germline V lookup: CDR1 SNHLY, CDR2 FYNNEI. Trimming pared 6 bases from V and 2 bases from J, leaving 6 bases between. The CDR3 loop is CASRENTDTQYF. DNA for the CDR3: TGTGCCAGCAGAGAGAACACAGATACGCAGTATTTT.

CDR3 amino acids: CAISERAGGQETQYF. DNA for the CDR3: TGTGCCATCAGTGAGAGGGCGGGGGGCCAAGAGACCCAGTACTTC. V usage is TRBV10-3 and J usage is TRBJ2-5, with 8 bases that match TRBD2. V dropped 2 bases and J dropped 1; count of bases not matched to a gene: 3. The CDR3 consists of 15 residues. Per germline, CDR1 ENHRY and CDR2 SYGVKD.

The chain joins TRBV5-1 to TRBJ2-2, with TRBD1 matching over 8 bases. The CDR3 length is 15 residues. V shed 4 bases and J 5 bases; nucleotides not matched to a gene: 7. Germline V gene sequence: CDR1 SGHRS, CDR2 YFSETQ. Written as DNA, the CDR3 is TGCGCCAGCAGCGGACAGGGTTGGCGAACCGGGGAGCTGTTTTTT. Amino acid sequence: CASSGQGWRTGELFF. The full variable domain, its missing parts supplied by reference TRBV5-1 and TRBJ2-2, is KAGVTQTPRYLIKTRGQQVTLSCSPISGHRSVSWYQQTPGQGLQFLFEYFSETQRNKGNFPGRFSGRQFSNSRSEMNVSTLELGDSALYLCASSGQGWRTGELFFGEGSRLTVL.

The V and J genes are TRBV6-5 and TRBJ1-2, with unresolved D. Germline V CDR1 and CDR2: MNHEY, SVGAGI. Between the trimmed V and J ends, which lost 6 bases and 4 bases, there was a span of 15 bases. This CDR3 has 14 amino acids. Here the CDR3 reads CASSRGSSGYGYTF. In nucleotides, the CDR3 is TGTGCCAGCAGCCGTGGTTCCTCGGGCTATGGCTACACCTTC.

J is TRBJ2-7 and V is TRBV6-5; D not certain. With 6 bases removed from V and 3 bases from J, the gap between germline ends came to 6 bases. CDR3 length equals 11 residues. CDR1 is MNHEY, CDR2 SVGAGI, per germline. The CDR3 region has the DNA TGTGCCAGCAGAACTTACTACGAGCAGTACTTC. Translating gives CASRTYYEQYF.

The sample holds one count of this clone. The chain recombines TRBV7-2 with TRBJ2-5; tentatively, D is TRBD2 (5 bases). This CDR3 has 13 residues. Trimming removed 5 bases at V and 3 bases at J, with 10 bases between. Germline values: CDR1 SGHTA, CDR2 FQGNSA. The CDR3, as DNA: TGTGCCAGCAGCGTTACACTAGAAGAGACCCAGTACTTC. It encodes CASSVTLEETQYF.

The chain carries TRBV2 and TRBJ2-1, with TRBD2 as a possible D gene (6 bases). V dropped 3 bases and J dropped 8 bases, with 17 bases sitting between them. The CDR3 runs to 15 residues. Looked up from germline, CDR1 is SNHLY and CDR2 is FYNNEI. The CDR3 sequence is CASSERLVGRDEQFF. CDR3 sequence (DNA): TGTGCCAGCAGTGAGAGACTAGTGGGGCGGGATGAGCAGTTCTTC. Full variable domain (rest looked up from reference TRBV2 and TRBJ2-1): EPEVTQTPSHQVTQMGQEVILRCVPISNHLYFYWYRQILGQKVEFLVSFYNNEISEKSEIFDDQFSVERPDGSNFTLKIRSTKLEDSAMYFCASSERLVGRDEQFFGPGTRLTVL.

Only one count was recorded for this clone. The CDR3 protein is CASSLAMMGQKFTGELFF. Here the CDR3 DNA reads TGTGCCAGCAGCTTAGCTATGATGGGACAGAAATTCACCGGGGAGCTGTTTTTT. The genes are TRBV11-3 and TRBJ2-2; 7 nucleotides line up with TRBD1. With V trimmed by 1 base and J by 4 bases, 12 bases remained unmatched. The CDR3 spans 18 residues. Germline V gives CDR1 SGHNT, CDR2 YENEEA.

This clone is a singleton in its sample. DNA of the CDR3: TGCGCCAGCAGCTGGAACCCTAGCGGGGGCCAATCCTACGAGCAGTACTTC. Its protein is CASSWNPSGGQSYEQYF. This chain uses TRBV5-1 with TRBJ2-7; 10 bases are shared with TRBD2. The CDR3 totals 17 residues. The V segment lost 3 bases and the J segment 1 base; nucleotides outside the gene matches: 10. The germline V gene encodes CDR1 SGHRS and CDR2 YFSETQ.

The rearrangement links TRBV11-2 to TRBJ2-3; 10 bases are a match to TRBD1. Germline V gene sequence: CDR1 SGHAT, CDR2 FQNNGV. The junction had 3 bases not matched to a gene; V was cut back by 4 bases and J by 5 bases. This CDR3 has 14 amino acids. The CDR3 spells CASSSGQGLDTQYF. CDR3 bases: TGTGCCAGCAGCTCGGGACAGGGGTTAGATACGCAGTATTTT.

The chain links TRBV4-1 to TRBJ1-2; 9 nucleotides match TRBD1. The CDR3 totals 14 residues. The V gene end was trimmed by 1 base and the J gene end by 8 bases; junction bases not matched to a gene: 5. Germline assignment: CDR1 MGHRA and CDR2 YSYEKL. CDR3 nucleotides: TGCGCCAGCAGCCAAGCCGGGACAGGGCTGGGCTACACCTTC. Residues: CASSQAGTGLGYTF.

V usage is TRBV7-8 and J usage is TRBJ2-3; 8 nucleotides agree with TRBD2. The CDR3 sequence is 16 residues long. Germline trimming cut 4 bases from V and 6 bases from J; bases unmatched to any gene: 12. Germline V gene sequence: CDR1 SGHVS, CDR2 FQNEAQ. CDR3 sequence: CASSSGLSGGFDTQYF. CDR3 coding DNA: TGTGCCAGCAGCTCCGGACTGTCGGGGGGGTTCGATACGCAGTATTTT.

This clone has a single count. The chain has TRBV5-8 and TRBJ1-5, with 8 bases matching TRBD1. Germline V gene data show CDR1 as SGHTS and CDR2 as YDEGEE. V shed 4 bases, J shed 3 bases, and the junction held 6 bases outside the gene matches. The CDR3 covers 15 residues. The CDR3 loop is CASSPRTGFNQPQHF. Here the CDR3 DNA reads TGTGCCAGCAGCCCAAGGACAGGGTTCAATCAGCCCCAGCATTTT. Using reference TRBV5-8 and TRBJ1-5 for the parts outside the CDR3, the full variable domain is EAGVTQSPTHLIKTRGQQATLRCSPISGHTSVYWYQQALGLGLQFLLWYDEGEERNRGNFPPRFSGRQFPNYSSELNVNALELEDSALYLCASSPRTGFNQPQHFGDGTRLSIL.

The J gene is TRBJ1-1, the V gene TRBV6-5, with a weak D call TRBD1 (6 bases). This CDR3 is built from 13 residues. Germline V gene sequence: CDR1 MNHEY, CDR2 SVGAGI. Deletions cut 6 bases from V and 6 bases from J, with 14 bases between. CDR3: CASRQGFSSEAFF. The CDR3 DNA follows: TGTGCCAGCAGACAGGGTTTCTCTTCTGAAGCTTTCTTT.

The CDR3 nucleotides read TGTGCCAGCAGCCAAGTATCAAGGGAGAACTATGGCTACACCTTC. It is translated as CASSQVSRENYGYTF. The rearrangement uses TRBV14 and TRBJ1-2, with D hard to call. The CDR3 has 15 amino acids. Germline V gene sequence: CDR1 SGHDN, CDR2 FVKESK. Trimming removed 1 base from V and 2 bases from J, with 11 bases in between.

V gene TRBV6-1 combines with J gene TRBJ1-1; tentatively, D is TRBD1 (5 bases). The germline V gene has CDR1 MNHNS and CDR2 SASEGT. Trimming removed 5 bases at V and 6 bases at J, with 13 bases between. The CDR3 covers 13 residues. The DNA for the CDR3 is TGTGCCAGCAGTACTAGGGGAGGGGCTGAAGCTTTCTTT. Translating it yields CASSTRGGAEAFF.

The CDR3 DNA follows: TGTGCCAGCAGCCCCCGTAGCGGCTACACCTTC. Translation gives CASSPRSGYTF. The chain carries TRBV28 and TRBJ1-2; D gene unclear. CDR3 length: 11 residues. The V and J ends lost 6 bases and 8 bases respectively, with 10 bases between them. The germline V gene encodes CDR1 MDHEN and CDR2 SYDVKM.

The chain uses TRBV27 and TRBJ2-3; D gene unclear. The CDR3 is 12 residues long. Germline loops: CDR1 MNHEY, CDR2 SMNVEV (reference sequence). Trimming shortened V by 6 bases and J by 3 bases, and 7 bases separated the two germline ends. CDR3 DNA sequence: TGTGCCAGCAGAGCCTTAACAGATACGCAGTATTTT. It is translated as CASRALTDTQYF.

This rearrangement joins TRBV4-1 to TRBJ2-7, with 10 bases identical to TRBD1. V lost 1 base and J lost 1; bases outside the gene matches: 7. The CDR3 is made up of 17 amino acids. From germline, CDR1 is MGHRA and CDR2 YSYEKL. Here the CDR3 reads CASSQGGLGQGSYEQYF. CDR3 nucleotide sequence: TGCGCCAGCAGCCAAGGAGGTTTGGGACAGGGGTCCTACGAGCAGTACTTC.